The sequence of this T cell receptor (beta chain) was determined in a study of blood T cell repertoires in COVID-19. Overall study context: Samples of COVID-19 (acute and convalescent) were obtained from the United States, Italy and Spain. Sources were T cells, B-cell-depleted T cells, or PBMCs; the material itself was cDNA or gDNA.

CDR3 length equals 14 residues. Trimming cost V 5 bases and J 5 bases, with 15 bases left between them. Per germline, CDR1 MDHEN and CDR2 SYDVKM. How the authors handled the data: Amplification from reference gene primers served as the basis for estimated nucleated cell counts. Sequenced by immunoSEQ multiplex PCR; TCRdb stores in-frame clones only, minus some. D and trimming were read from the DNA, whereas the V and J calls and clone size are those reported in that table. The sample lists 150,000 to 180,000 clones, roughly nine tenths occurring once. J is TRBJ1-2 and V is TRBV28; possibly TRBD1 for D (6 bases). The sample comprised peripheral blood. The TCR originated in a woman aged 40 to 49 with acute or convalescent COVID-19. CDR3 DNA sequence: TGTGCCAGCAGTAATCCGGGACAAGATTATGGCTACACCTTC. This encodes CASSNPGQDYGYTF.